The clone carrying this T cell receptor beta chain was detected only a few times. Its antigen is still unknown. The data were produced by immunoSEQ multiplex PCR, yet TCRdb's version contains in-frame clones alone and is incomplete. The sample has about 75,000 clones, 84% seen once. This specimen comes from a study of T cell clones after liver transplantation. Across the study: TCRbeta sequencing after a pre-transplant mixed lymphocyte reaction identified graft-donor-reactive clones, later tracked in post-transplant blood.

Germline values: CDR1 SNHLY, CDR2 FYNNEI. Trimming took off 10 bases at V and 0 bases at J, with 16 bases between the two ends. The CDR3 totals 15 residues. Unstimulated PBMCs were sorted into CD3+CD4+ and CD3+CD8+ populations. Study outcomes and limitations: Post-transplant, graft-donor-reactive CD4 TCRbeta sequences in blood dropped significantly in most of the 8 subjects.

V usage is TRBV2 and J usage is TRBJ2-1, with D hard to call. The receptor comes from a human patient who received a liver transplant. Part of the T cells may come from the graft donor. Specimen: CD4+ T cells from blood, collected around 48 months after liver transplant. The DNA for the CDR3 is TGTGCCACCCTGGGCGATCTGAACTCCTACAATGAGCAGTTCTTC. This codes for CATLGDLNSYNEQFF. The full variable domain, with the rest looked up from reference TRBV2 and TRBJ2-1, is EPEVTQTPSHQVTQMGQEVILRCVPISNHLYFYWYRQILGQKVEFLVSFYNNEISEKSEIFDDQFSVERPDGSNFTLKIRSTKLEDSAMYFCATLGDLNSYNEQFFGPGTRLTVL.